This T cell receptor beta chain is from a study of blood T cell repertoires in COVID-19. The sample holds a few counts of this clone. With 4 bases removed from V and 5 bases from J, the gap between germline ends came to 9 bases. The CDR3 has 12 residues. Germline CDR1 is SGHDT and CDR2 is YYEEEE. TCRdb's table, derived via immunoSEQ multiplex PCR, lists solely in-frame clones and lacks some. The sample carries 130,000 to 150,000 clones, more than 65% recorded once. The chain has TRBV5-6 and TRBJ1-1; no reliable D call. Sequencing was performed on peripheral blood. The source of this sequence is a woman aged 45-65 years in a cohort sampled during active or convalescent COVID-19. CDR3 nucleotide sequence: TGTGCCAGCAGCGGAGCGAGGACTGAAGCTTTCTTT. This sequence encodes CASSGARTEAFF.